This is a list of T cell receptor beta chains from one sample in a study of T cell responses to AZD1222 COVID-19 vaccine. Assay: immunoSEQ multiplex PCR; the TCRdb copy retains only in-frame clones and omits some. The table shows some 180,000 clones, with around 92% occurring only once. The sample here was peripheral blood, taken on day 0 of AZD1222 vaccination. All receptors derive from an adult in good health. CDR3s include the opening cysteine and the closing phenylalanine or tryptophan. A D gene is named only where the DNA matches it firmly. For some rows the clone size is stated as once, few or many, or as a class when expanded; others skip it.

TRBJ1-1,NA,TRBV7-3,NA,TGTGCCAGCAGCCGTGACAGCATGAACACTGAAGCTTTCTTT,CASSRDSMNTEAFF
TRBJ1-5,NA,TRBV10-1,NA,TGCGCCAGCAGTGTCTGGGGGACCATTAATCAGCCCCAGCATTTT,CASSVWGTINQPQHF
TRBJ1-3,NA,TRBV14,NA,TGTGCCAGCAGCCGGGTTGGGGTCATCTCTGGAAACACCATATATTTT,CASSRVGVISGNTIYF
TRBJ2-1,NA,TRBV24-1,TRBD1,TGTGCCACCAGTGATCGCCCGACAGGGCCTTACAATGAGCAGTTCTTC,CATSDRPTGPYNEQFF
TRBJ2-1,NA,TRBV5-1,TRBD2,TGCGCCAGCAGCTTGGTCCCTAGCGGGGCTACTTACAATGAGCAGTTCTTC,CASSLVPSGATYNEQFF
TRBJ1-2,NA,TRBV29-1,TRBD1,TGCAGCGTTGAGTCGGGGGACAGCTATGGCTACACCTTC,CSVESGDSYGYTF
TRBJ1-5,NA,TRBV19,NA,TGTGCCAGTAGTATAGAAGATCAGCCCCAGCATTTT,CASSIEDQPQHF
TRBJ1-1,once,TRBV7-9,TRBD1,TGTGCCAGCTTGGAGGGGGCGCGGACTGAAGCTTTCTTT,CASLEGARTEAFF
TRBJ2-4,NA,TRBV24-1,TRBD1,TGTGCCACCAGTGTCCGCCCGGGACAGGGGCGATTAGCCAAAAACATTCAGTACTTC,CATSVRPGQGRLAKNIQYF
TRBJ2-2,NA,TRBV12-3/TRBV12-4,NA,TGTGCCAGCACCCCGGCCCTGGAGCTGTTTTTT,CASTPALELFF
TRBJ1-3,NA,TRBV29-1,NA,TGCAGCGCTCTCGAGGGGGCTGGAAACACCATATATTTT,CSALEGAGNTIYF
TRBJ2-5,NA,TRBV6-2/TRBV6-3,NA,TGTGCCAGCAGTTACTCGATGACTGAAATTTTGGAGACCCAGTACTTC,CASSYSMTEILETQYF
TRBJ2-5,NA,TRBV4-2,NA,TGTGCCAGCAGCCAAGGGAGTAGGGGCCCAGAGACCCAGTACTTC,CASSQGSRGPETQYF
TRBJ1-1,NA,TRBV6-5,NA,TGTGCCAGCACCCAGGGGTTGAACACTGAAGCTTTCTTT,CASTQGLNTEAFF
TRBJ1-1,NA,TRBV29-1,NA,TGCAGCGTTGAGAAGAGGGTGTCTGGCACTGAAGCTTTCTTT,CSVEKRVSGTEAFF
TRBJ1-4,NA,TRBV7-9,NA,TGTGCCAGCAGCTTAGACACCGATGAAAAACTGTTTTTT,CASSLDTDEKLFF